These 8 T cell receptor beta chains share one sample of origin, sequenced in a study of CD8 T cells in Susac syndrome. An input of roughly 0.45 to 1 ug of RNA was subjected to reverse transcription using random hexamers. TCRdb used MiXCR to reprocess the immunoSEQ multiplex PCR reads, holding one entry per CDR3 protein. In the table there are approximately 120,000 distinct CDR3 sequences, 90% to 96% of which are singletons. Sequenced: CD4+ T cells from PBMCs. Every receptor here comes from a human donor in good health.

The CDR3 coding sequence is TGTGCCAGCAGTGACTCTTTGGGACAGAACAATCAGCCCCAGCATTTT. This codes for CASSDSLGQNNQPQHF. The chain couples TRBV2 to TRBJ1-5; 7 bases map to TRBD1. J lost 3 bases, V lost 3 bases, and 8 bases had no gene match. CDR3 length equals 16 residues. Per the germline V gene, CDR1 is SNHLY and CDR2 is FYNNEI.

The chain links TRBV28 to TRBJ2-6; D call uncertain. Per the germline V gene, CDR1 is MDHEN and CDR2 is SYDVKM. The CDR3 length is 13 residues. The V and J ends lost 6 bases and 0 bases respectively, with 3 bases between them. The CDR3 coding sequence is TGTGCCAGCAGGATCTCTGGGGCCAACGTCCTGACTTTC. Amino acid sequence: CASRISGANVLTF. The full variable domain, its missing parts supplied by reference TRBV28 and TRBJ2-6, is DVKVTQSSRYLVKRTGEKVFLECVQDMDHENMFWYRQDPGLGLRLIYFSYDVKMKEKGDIPEGYSVSREKKERFSLILESASTNQTSMYLCASRISGANVLTFGAGSRLTVL.

This rearrangement joins TRBV11-2 to TRBJ2-5; 10 bases line up with TRBD2. The germline V gene encodes CDR1 SGHAT and CDR2 FQNNGV. The CDR3 has 16 amino acids. V dropped 0 bases and J dropped 5; count of bases not matched to a gene: 6. As DNA, the CDR3 is TGTGCCAGCAGCTTAGATCCGGCTAGCGGGAGTGAGACCCAGTACTTC. Protein sequence: CASSLDPASGSETQYF.

V and J are TRBV29-1 and TRBJ2-5; weak D call: TRBD2 (6 bases). The CDR3 loop spans 12 amino acids. The V end lost 3 bases, the J end lost 7 bases, and 12 bases lay between the germline ends. Per the germline V gene, CDR1 is SQVTM and CDR2 is ANQGSEA. DNA for the CDR3: TGCAGCGTTGACCTACGGGGAGGGACCCAGTACTTC. This translates into CSVDLRGGTQYF.

The V call is TRBV20-1, the J call TRBJ1-5; D gene uncertain. Between the trimmed V and J ends, which lost 6 bases and 0 bases, there was a span of 9 bases. Germline loops: CDR1 DFQATT, CDR2 SNEGSKA (reference sequence). This CDR3 contains 13 residues. The CDR3 spells CSAQRDSNQPQHF. The CDR3, as DNA: TGCAGTGCGCAAAGGGATAGCAATCAGCCCCAGCATTTT.

This chain uses TRBV14 with TRBJ2-5, with a tentative D call TRBD2 (5 bases). The V gene's germline CDR1 is SGHDN and CDR2 FVKESK. Trimming left V 0 bases short and J 9 bases short, with 14 bases between. The CDR3 runs to 14 residues. CDR3 loop: CASSQDLSGSPQYF. DNA for the CDR3: TGTGCCAGCAGCCAAGATCTCTCGGGGTCACCCCAGTACTTC.

Comments on this clonotype: Likely a read error: the CDR3 ends without its conserved phenylalanine or tryptophan. This chain uses TRBV25-1 with TRBJ1-1; 7 bases align to TRBD1. The trim removed 5 bases at V and 5 bases at J, leaving 5 bases unmatched. CDR3 length: 13 residues. Per germline, CDR1 MGHDK and CDR2 SYGVNS. The CDR3 protein is CASSYRRGTEAFS. CDR3 sequence (DNA): TGTGCCAGCAGTTACCGCAGGGGGACTGAAGCTTTCTCT.

The chain joins TRBV3-1 to TRBJ2-3; 8 nucleotides line up with TRBD1. The CDR3 is 15 residues long. The V gene's germline CDR1 is LGHDT and CDR2 YNNKEL (reference sequence). V was clipped by 4 bases and J by 5 bases; unmatched bases: 8. In DNA, the CDR3 is TGTGCCAGCAGCCCTCAGGGGGCGCTGAGAGATACGCAGTATTTT. Translation: CASSPQGALRDTQYF.